The 7 T cell receptor beta chains below come from one sample, sequenced in a study of cytomegalovirus exposure and HLA in healthy donors. The PCR used 60 Vbeta and 13 Jbeta primers. TCRdb keeps only in-frame clones here, not all; method: immunoSEQ multiplex PCR. The sample holds some 85,000 clones, more than 60% seen once. Sequencing input: PBMCs. These receptors were taken from a man between 18 and 35 years old in good health and CMV-seropositive.

The count of this clone is one. V and J are TRBV5-1 and TRBJ2-5, with 8 bases identical to TRBD1. The ends lost 0 bases at V and 6 bases at J; junction bases unmatched: 4. The CDR3 loop spans 14 amino acids. CDR1 is SGHRS and CDR2 is YFSETQ in the germline V gene. The CDR3 sequence: CASSLGQGAQTQYF. The CDR3 region has the DNA TGCGCCAGCAGCTTGGGGCAGGGGGCGCAGACCCAGTACTTC.

The CDR3 protein is CASSEAPRGGYNEQFF. The DNA of the CDR3 is TGTGCCAGCAGTGAAGCTCCCCGCGGGGGCTACAATGAGCAGTTCTTC. The chain recombines TRBV2 with TRBJ2-1, with TRBD2 identical over 7 bases. The CDR3 has 16 amino acids. Per germline, CDR1 SNHLY and CDR2 FYNNEI. J was trimmed by 3 bases and V by 0 bases; bases with no gene match: 5.

The chain uses TRBV27 and TRBJ1-1, with a possible D match to TRBD1 (6 bases). Germline V gene data show CDR1 as MNHEY and CDR2 as SMNVEV (reference sequence). V was shortened by 6 bases and J by 1 base, with 15 bases between the two germline ends. The CDR3 is made up of 15 amino acids. The DNA of the CDR3 is TGTGCCAGCAGAAAAGCCGGGACATGGAACACTGAAGCTTTCTTT. Translated, it gives CASRKAGTWNTEAFF.

The rearrangement links TRBV4-2 to TRBJ2-3; the match to TRBD2 covers 9 bases. Germline CDR1 is LGHNA and CDR2 is YNFKEQ. The CDR3 totals 18 residues. V was clipped by 1 base and J by 1 base; unmatched bases: 9. In DNA form, the CDR3 reads TGTGCCAGCAGCCAAGGCCCCGGGGCTAGCGGGGGCACAGATACGCAGTATTTT. Translation: CASSQGPGASGGTDTQYF.

This clone has a single count. The CDR3 region is CSVVSVDEQFF. DNA for the CDR3: TGCAGCGTTGTATCCGTCGATGAGCAGTTCTTC. The chain joins TRBV29-1 to TRBJ2-1, with D uncertain. The CDR3 is 11 residues long. Germline CDR1 SQVTM, CDR2 ANQGSEA. The germline V and J ends were trimmed by 4 bases and 8 bases, with 9 bases remaining between them.

This clone was seen a single time. The V call is TRBV5-1, the J call TRBJ2-5; 7 nucleotides agree with TRBD2. The CDR3 runs 14 residues. V was pared by 3 bases and J by 4 bases, with 6 bases of the junction left unmatched. CDR1 and CDR2 from the germline V gene are SGHRS and YFSETQ. The CDR3 nucleotides read TGCGCCAGCAGCTCGCCCCGGGGGGTAGAGACCCAGTACTTC. Protein: CASSSPRGVETQYF.

This chain joins TRBV4-1 and TRBJ2-7; the match to TRBD2 covers 12 bases. V was pared by 4 bases and J by 4 bases, with 14 bases of the junction left unmatched. Germline-derived CDR1 and CDR2 are MGHRA and YSYEKL. This CDR3 has 18 residues. As DNA, the CDR3 is TGCGCCAGCAGCCCCGAAGAGCCGCGGACTAGCGGGATTTACGAGCAGTACTTC. Translation: CASSPEEPRTSGIYEQYF.